These T cell receptor beta chains were read from a single sample in a study of T cells in Graves' hyperthyroidism and ophthalmopathy. TCRdb passed the multiplex PCR reads through MiXCR, listing each CDR3 protein once. The data show approximately 590,000 distinct CDR3 sequences, around 46% seen once. The sequencing input was peripheral blood or thyroid tissue (not recorded which). These TCRs come from a woman younger than 30 with Graves' hyperthyroidism. Both conserved end residues are part of each CDR3. Clone size is not always given. Where it is, it says once, few, many or a class for expanded clones.

TRBV7-8,.,TRBJ2-6,CASSVVAGWGANVLTF
TRBV19,few,TRBJ2-5,CASSIGAGAQETQYF
TRBV7-8,few,TRBJ2-7,CASSLASGTNEQYF
TRBV7-9,once,TRBJ1-1,CASSRTGTTEAFF
TRBV29-1,.,TRBJ1-5,CSVGSGGDNQPQHF
TRBV14,.,TRBJ2-2,CASSQDLGGVPGELFF
TRBV12-3/TRBV12-4,.,TRBJ2-7,CASSLFRSYEQYF
TRBV7-2,.,TRBJ2-6,CASSKGQGASGANVLTF
TRBV7-2,.,TRBJ1-1,CASSQQRTGPNTEAFF
TRBV12-3/TRBV12-4,few,TRBJ1-5,CASDFQGNQPQHF
TRBV15,.,TRBJ2-5,CATSRESGAETQYF
TRBV7-2,few,TRBJ1-2,CASNINSGAGYTF
TRBV12-5,.,TRBJ1-5,CASGFADRDGNQPQHF
TRBV2,few,TRBJ1-3,CASSQQNSGNTIYF
TRBV25-1,.,TRBJ2-5,CASSVEGAQETQYF
TRBV29-1,.,TRBJ1-2,CSLAGAFYGYTF
TRBV25-1,.,TRBJ1-1,CATHHSDSMNTEAFF
TRBV7-9,many,TRBJ1-2,CASSLSDGYTF
TRBV10-3,.,TRBJ1-1,CASTPGGGMESTEAFF
TRBV29-1,many,TRBJ2-2,CSGNSRGDGELFF
TRBV12-3/TRBV12-4,.,TRBJ2-5,CASSHLGRKTQYF
TRBV13,few,TRBJ1-6,CASSSVQTPNSPLHF
TRBV7-3,many,TRBJ2-5,CASSLAGGGEETQYF
TRBV29-1,medium-sized,TRBJ1-2,CSVELHNYGYTF
TRBV6-1,.,TRBJ2-7,CASSGQNYGQYF
TRBV20-1,.,TRBJ1-5,CSAQGGPNQPQHF
TRBV20-1,few,TRBJ2-7,CSAATSGSGEQYF
TRBV20-1,.,TRBJ1-2,CSLRMDRDGYTF
TRBV10-3,.,TRBJ2-2,CASSSNAVQTNTGELFF
TRBV29-1,many,TRBJ1-2,CSALGTDYGYTF
TRBV10-3,once,TRBJ1-4,CASSSNPGTGDEKLFF
TRBV9,many,TRBJ2-5,CASSVEAQQETQYF
TRBV2,few,TRBJ1-2,CASRPDRTSYGYTF
TRBV10-3,.,TRBJ1-3,CASRTAISGNTIYF
TRBV7-9,.,TRBJ1-2,CASSPFLPQAPSF
TRBV7-3,few,TRBJ1-1,CASSRGPGGTEAFF
TRBV29-1,.,TRBJ1-5,CSQEHRDDQPQHF
TRBV10-3,many,TRBJ2-5,CAISGLGETQYF
TRBV10-3,.,TRBJ1-1,CASYRPLENTEAFF
TRBV10-3,many,TRBJ1-1,CAISESDRAYTEAFF
TRBV7-2,.,TRBJ2-7,CASSSITDGSYEQYF
TRBV6-4,.,TRBJ1-4,CASSDPGQGEKLFF